This T cell receptor beta chain was retrieved from a study of cytomegalovirus exposure and HLA in healthy donors. Study-level results: Compared with the roughly 700-donor mean, an Asian-associated ancestry cluster reportedly had fewer N-insertions, according to a later analysis. For presence/absence analyses, sequencing depth was assumed to be roughly uniform across donors. Over 150 TCR beta chains were listed as cytomegalovirus-associated.

Trimming removed 3 bases from V and 4 bases from J; junction bases left unmatched: 4. Germline lookup yields CDR1 SGDLS and CDR2 YYNGEE. The CDR3 runs to 14 residues. Comments on this clone: As yet, its antigen is unknown.

The PCR was carried out with 60 Vbeta primers and 13 Jbeta primers. As originally analysed: Roughly 80 million unique TCR beta chains, roughly 11 million of them shared, were counted by a later analysis. Sequencing used immunoSEQ multiplex PCR; TCRdb keeps in-frame clones, though not all of them. V, J and clone size are those of that table, while D and trimming were read from the DNA. Of over 150,000 clones listed, approximately 67% are singletons. This receptor was obtained from a woman aged 18-29 years in good health and CMV-seropositive. The J gene is TRBJ1-5, the V gene TRBV9, with 7 bases matching TRBD1. Sample: PBMCs. CDR3: CASSASGGNQPQHF. As DNA, the CDR3 is TGTGCCAGCAGCGCATCAGGGGGTAATCAGCCCCAGCATTTT.